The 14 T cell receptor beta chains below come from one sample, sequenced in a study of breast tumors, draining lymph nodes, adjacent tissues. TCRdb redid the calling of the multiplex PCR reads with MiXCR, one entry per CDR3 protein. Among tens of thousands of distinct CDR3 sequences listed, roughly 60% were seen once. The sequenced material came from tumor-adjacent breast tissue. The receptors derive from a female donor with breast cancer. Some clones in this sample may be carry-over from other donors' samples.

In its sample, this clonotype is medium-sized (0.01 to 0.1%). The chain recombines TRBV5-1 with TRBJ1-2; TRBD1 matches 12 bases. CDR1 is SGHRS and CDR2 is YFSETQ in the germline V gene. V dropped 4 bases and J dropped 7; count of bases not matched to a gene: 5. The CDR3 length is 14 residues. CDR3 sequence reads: CASSTGQGAFGYTF. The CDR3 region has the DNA TGCGCCAGCAGCACGGGACAGGGGGCTTTTGGCTACACCTTC.

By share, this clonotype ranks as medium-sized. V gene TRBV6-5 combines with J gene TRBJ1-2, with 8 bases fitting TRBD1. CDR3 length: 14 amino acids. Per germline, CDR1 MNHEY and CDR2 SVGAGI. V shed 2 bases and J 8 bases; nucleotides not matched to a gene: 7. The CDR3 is CASSYGGQAGGYTF. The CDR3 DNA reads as TGTGCCAGCAGTTACGGGGGACAGGCGGGAGGCTACACCTTC.

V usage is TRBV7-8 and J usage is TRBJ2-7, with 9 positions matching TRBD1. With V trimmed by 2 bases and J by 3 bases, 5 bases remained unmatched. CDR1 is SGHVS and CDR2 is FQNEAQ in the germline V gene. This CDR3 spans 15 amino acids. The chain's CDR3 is CASSLMGTGSYEQYF. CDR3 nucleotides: TGTGCCAGCAGCTTAATGGGGACAGGGAGCTACGAGCAGTACTTC.

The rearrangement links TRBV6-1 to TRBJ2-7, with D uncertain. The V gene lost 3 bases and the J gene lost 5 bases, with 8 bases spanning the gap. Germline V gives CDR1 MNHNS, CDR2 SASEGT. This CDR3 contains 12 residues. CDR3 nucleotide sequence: TGTGCCAGCAGTGAGGGTAAGCACGAGCAGTACTTC. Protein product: CASSEGKHEQYF.

The CDR3 nucleotides read TGTGCCACCAGAGGTGGGGGGACCGGCCGCAATGAGCAGTTCTTC. Translated: CATRGGGTGRNEQFF. The chain recombines TRBV24-1 with TRBJ2-1, with a tentative D call TRBD2 (6 bases). The germline V gene has CDR1 KGHDR and CDR2 SFDVKD. CDR3 length: 15 amino acids. The V end was cut by 7 bases, the J end by 6 bases, with 18 bases between.

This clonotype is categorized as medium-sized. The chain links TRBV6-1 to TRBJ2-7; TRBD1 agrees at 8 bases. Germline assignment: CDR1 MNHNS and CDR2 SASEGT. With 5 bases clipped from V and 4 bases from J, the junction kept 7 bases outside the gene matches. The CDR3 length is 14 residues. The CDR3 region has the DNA TGTGCCAGCAGTATCAGGGGGCTAGGATACGAGCAGTACTTC. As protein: CASSIRGLGYEQYF.

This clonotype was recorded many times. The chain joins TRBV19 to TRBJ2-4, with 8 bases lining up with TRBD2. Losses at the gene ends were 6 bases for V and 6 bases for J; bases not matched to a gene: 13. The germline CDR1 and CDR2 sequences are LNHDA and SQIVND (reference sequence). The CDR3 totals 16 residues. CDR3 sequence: CASSPRGGRGLNIQYF. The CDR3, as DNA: TGTGCCAGTAGCCCACGGGGGGGACGGGGCTTAAACATTCAGTACTTC.

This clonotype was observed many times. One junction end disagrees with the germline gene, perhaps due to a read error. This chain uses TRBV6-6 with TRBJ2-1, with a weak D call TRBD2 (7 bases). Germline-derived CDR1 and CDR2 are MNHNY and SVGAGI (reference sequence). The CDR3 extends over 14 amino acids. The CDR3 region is CASSHSRGGGEQFF. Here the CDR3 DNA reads TGTGCCAGCAGTCACTCGAGGGGGGGTGGGGAGCAGTTCTTC.

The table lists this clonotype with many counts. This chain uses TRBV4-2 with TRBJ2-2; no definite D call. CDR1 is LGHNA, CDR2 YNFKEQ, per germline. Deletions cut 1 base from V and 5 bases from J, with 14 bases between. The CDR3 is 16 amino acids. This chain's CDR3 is CASSQVKLSPTGELFF. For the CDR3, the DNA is TGTGCCAGCAGCCAAGTAAAGCTATCCCCTACCGGGGAGCTGTTTTTT.

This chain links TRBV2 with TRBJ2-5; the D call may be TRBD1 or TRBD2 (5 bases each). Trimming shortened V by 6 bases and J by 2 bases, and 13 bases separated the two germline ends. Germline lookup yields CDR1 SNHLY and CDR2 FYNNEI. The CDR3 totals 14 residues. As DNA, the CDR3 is TGTGCCAGCAGAATTGGGACCGAGCAAGAGACCCAGTACTTC. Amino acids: CASRIGTEQETQYF.

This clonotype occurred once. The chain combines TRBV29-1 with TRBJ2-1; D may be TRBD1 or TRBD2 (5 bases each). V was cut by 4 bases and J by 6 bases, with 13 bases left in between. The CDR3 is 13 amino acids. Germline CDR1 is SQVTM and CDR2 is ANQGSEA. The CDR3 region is CSVVGTLPNEQFF. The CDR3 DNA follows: TGCAGCGTTGTCGGGACCCTACCCAATGAGCAGTTCTTC.

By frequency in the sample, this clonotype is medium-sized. This chain's CDR3 is CSARATSLYGYTF. CDR3 DNA sequence: TGCAGTGCTAGGGCTACCTCTTTATATGGCTACACCTTC. The chain employs TRBV20-1 and TRBJ1-2; D not resolved. The CDR3 is made up of 13 amino acids. The V gene lost 3 bases and the J gene lost 5 bases, with 13 bases spanning the gap. The germline V gene has CDR1 DFQATT and CDR2 SNEGSKA (reference sequence).

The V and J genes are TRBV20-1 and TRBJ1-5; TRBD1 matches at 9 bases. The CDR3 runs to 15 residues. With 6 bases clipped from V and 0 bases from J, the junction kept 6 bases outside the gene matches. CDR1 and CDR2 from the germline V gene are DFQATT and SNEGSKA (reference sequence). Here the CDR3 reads CSAGQGGYSNQPQHF. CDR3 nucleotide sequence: TGCAGTGCGGGACAGGGTGGTTATAGCAATCAGCCCCAGCATTTT.

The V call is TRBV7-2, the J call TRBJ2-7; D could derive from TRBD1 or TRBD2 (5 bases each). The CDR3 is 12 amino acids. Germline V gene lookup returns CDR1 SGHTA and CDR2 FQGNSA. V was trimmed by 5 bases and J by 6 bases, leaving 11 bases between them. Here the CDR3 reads CASSVRGAEQYV. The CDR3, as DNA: TGTGCCAGCAGCGTTAGGGGAGCCGAGCAGTACGTC.